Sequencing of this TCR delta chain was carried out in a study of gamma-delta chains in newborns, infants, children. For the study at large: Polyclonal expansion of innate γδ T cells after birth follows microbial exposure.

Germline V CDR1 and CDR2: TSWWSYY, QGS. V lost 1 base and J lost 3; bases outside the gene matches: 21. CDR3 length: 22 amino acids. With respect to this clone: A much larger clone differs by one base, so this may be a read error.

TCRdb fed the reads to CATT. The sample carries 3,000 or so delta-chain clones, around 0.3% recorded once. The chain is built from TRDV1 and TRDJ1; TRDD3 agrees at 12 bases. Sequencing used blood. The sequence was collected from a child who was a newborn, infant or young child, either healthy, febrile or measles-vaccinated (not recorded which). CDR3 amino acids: CALGEPRPSYVNWGILPDKLIF. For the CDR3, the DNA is TGTGCTCTTGGGGAACCCCGGCCTTCCTACGTCAACTGGGGGATACTTCCCGATAAACTCATCTTT.